These 9 T cell receptor beta chains came from one sample sequenced in a study of T cells in Graves' hyperthyroidism and ophthalmopathy. There were TCR beta CDR3 regions amplified from RNA transcripts. The HTBI primer set was used in a first-round RT-PCR of the TCR CDR3. TCRdb re-called the multiplex PCR reads through MiXCR, storing one row per CDR3 protein. The profile shows roughly 300,000 distinct CDR3 sequences, approximately 18% of them singletons. Sequenced sample: blood. The receptors come from a woman between 50 and 59 years old with Graves' hyperthyroidism.

This clonotype was seen at least ten times. The V call is TRBV10-3, the J call TRBJ2-7; no definite D call. CDR3 length equals 12 residues. Looked up from germline, CDR1 is ENHRY and CDR2 is SYGVKD. V lost 0 bases and J 3 bases, leaving 3 bases between the germline ends. The CDR3 is CAISESNYEQYF. DNA of the CDR3: TGTGCCATCAGTGAGTCGAACTACGAGCAGTACTTC.

This clonotype showed up many times. The chain is built from TRBV24-1 and TRBJ2-5; possible D gene TRBD1, 6 bases. The CDR3 has 15 amino acids. Trimming shortened V by 0 bases and J by 0 bases, and 7 bases separated the two germline ends. CDR1 is KGHDR, CDR2 SFDVKD, per germline. The CDR3 spells CATSDLEGDQETQYF. DNA of the CDR3: TGTGCCACCAGTGATTTGGAGGGGGACCAAGAGACCCAGTACTTC.

This clonotype was counted ten times or more. V and J are TRBV5-5 and TRBJ2-7, with 7 bases identical to TRBD2. J lost 6 bases, V lost 0 bases, and 12 bases had no gene match. This CDR3 contains 16 residues. In germline, CDR1 is SGHKS, CDR2 YYEKEE (reference sequence). In DNA, the CDR3 is TGTGCCAGCAGCTTGGGGGACTATCTCCGAGGGTCCGAGCAGTACTTC. Amino acid sequence: CASSLGDYLRGSEQYF.

The rearrangement uses TRBV4-1 and TRBJ2-6; 7 positions agree with TRBD1. Germline loops: CDR1 MGHRA, CDR2 YSYEKL. The V gene end was trimmed by 3 bases and the J gene end by 4 bases; junction bases not matched to a gene: 15. The CDR3 spans 19 residues. The CDR3 loop reads CASSQGVRGQRPGANVLTF. In nucleotides, the CDR3 is TGCGCCAGCAGCCAGGGGGTCCGGGGACAGCGTCCCGGGGCCAACGTCCTGACTTTC.

This clonotype was observed at least ten times. This sequence joins TRBV5-1 and TRBJ1-2; D perhaps matches TRBD1 (6 bases). This CDR3 is built from 13 residues. V lost 4 bases and J lost 8, with 15 bases in between. Per the germline V gene, CDR1 is SGHRS and CDR2 is YFSETQ. The CDR3: CASSPDSGSGYTF. As DNA, the CDR3 is TGCGCCAGCAGCCCGGACAGTGGGAGCGGCTACACCTTC.

There are a few counts of this clonotype. V and J are TRBV5-4 and TRBJ1-2; D is ambiguous. The V end lost 0 bases, the J end lost 0 bases, and 9 bases lay between the germline ends. The CDR3 totals 15 residues. The germline V gene has CDR1 SGHNT and CDR2 YYREEE (reference sequence). CDR3 protein: CASSLDVWTNYGYTF. The CDR3 DNA follows: TGTGCCAGCAGCTTGGATGTGTGGACTAACTATGGCTACACCTTC. Full variable domain (missing parts from reference TRBV5-4 and TRBJ1-2): ETGVTQSPTHLIKTRGQQVTLRCSSQSGHNTVSWYQQALGQGPQFIFQYYREEENGRGNFPPRFSGLQFPNYSSELNVNALELDDSALYLCASSLDVWTNYGYTFGSGTRLTVV.

This clonotype was counted at least ten times. The rearrangement uses TRBV28 and TRBJ2-6; D not resolved. The germline V gene encodes CDR1 MDHEN and CDR2 SYDVKM. The CDR3 loop spans 14 amino acids. V was shortened by 8 bases and J by 4 bases, with 12 bases between the two germline ends. The CDR3 bases are TGTGCCAGCCGTGTCCAACCCGGGGCCAACGTCCTGACTTTC. The encoded protein is CASRVQPGANVLTF.

The V and J genes are TRBV5-6 and TRBJ2-7; a weak D match, TRBD1 (6 bases). Trimming removed 1 base from V and 5 bases from J, with 13 bases in between. The germline gives CDR1 SGHDT, CDR2 YYEEEE. The CDR3 is 14 amino acids. CDR3 DNA sequence: TGTGCCAGCAGCTTGCAGGGGCCTTGGAACGAGCAGTACGTC. It encodes CASSLQGPWNEQYV.

The chain uses TRBV2 and TRBJ2-5; D unclear. The germline CDR1 and CDR2 sequences are SNHLY and FYNNEI. The CDR3 runs 10 residues. V was trimmed by 4 bases and J by 11 bases, leaving 8 bases between them. CDR3 in DNA: TGTGCCAGCAGTGGCGGTACTCAGTACTTC. This codes for CASSGGTQYF.